Listed below are T cell receptor beta chains from one sample, sequenced in a study of cytomegalovirus exposure and HLA in healthy donors. The protocol was immunoSEQ multiplex PCR, while the TCRdb copy is restricted to in-frame clones and leaves out a portion. The table includes around 200,000 clones, just under 75% detected once. The sample consisted of PBMCs. The receptor source for this set is a young man in good health and CMV-seropositive. Both conserved end residues are part of each CDR3. The order of the fields is J gene, V gene, D gene, clone size, CDR3 DNA, CDR3 protein. D genes are given only for firm matches. Expanded clones get a size class; other rows say once, few or many, or leave the size out.

j_gene: TRBJ2-7
v_gene: TRBV6-6
d_gene: -
abundance: -
CDR3nt: TGTGCCAGCAGTTACGGCCGAGCGGGCTCCTACGAGCAGTACTTC
CDR3aa: CASSYGRAGSYEQYF

j_gene: TRBJ2-3
v_gene: TRBV6-1
d_gene: -
abundance: -
CDR3nt: TGTGCCAGCATCCAGGGGTTGGATACGCAGTATTTT
CDR3aa: CASIQGLDTQYF

j_gene: TRBJ1-3
v_gene: TRBV7-8
d_gene: -
abundance: once
CDR3nt: TGTGCCAGCAGCTCGCCTTCAGGGACTGGAAACACCATATATTTT
CDR3aa: CASSSPSGTGNTIYF

j_gene: TRBJ2-7
v_gene: TRBV27
d_gene: -
abundance: once
CDR3nt: TGCGCCAGCAGTTCGCTTCCGCGGGTCTACGAGCAGTACTTC
CDR3aa: CASSSLPRVYEQYF

j_gene: TRBJ2-5
v_gene: TRBV2
d_gene: TRBD2
abundance: -
CDR3nt: TGTGCCAGCAGTGAAACCCCCATTGGAGCGGGAGGGCTTGATAGGGAGACCCAGTACTTC
CDR3aa: CASSETPIGAGGLDRETQYF

j_gene: TRBJ1-6
v_gene: TRBV5-8
d_gene: -
abundance: -
CDR3nt: TGTGCCAGCAGCCGGAAGCGGGACGGAACTAATTCACCCCTCCACTTT
CDR3aa: CASSRKRDGTNSPLHF

j_gene: TRBJ2-7
v_gene: TRBV21-1
d_gene: -
abundance: -
CDR3nt: TGTGCCAGCAGCAAAGAGAAGGCCAGGGGGCATATAACTCTCTACGAGCAGTACTTC
CDR3aa: CASSKEKARGHITLYEQYF

j_gene: TRBJ2-7
v_gene: TRBV28
d_gene: TRBD2
abundance: -
CDR3nt: TGTGCCAGCAGTTTAAAGGCTAGCGGGACCCACTACGAGCAGTACTTC
CDR3aa: CASSLKASGTHYEQYF

j_gene: TRBJ2-7
v_gene: TRBV30
d_gene: TRBD2
abundance: -
CDR3nt: TGTGCCTGGAGCGCCGGGACTACTTACGAGCAGTACTTC
CDR3aa: CAWSAGTTYEQYF

j_gene: TRBJ2-3
v_gene: TRBV7-9
d_gene: -
abundance: -
CDR3nt: TGTGCCAGCAGCTCGGTAGGGGGGGAGGCAGATACGCAGTATTTT
CDR3aa: CASSSVGGEADTQYF

j_gene: TRBJ2-1
v_gene: TRBV5-1
d_gene: TRBD2
abundance: -
CDR3nt: TGCGCCAGCAGTCGGCGTAGCGGGGCCTCTGAGCAGTTCTTC
CDR3aa: CASSRRSGASEQFF

j_gene: TRBJ2-3
v_gene: TRBV7-2
d_gene: -
abundance: -
CDR3nt: TGTGCCAGCAGCCCCGGCTTCGGGCGGGGCACAGATACGCAGTATTTT
CDR3aa: CASSPGFGRGTDTQYF

j_gene: TRBJ1-2
v_gene: TRBV28
d_gene: -
abundance: -
CDR3nt: TGTGCCAGCAGTTTTAGCGGGTATGGCTACACCTTC
CDR3aa: CASSFSGYGYTF

j_gene: TRBJ2-7
v_gene: TRBV11-2
d_gene: -
abundance: -
CDR3nt: TGTGCCAGCAGCCCCAGGGTTGACCCGGGGGTATACGAGCAGTACTTC
CDR3aa: CASSPRVDPGVYEQYF

j_gene: TRBJ2-5
v_gene: TRBV10-3
d_gene: TRBD1
abundance: -
CDR3nt: TGTGCCATCAGTGAGTCGATCCAGGGGACAGTCAAGTACTTC
CDR3aa: CAISESIQGTVKYF

j_gene: TRBJ2-5
v_gene: TRBV28
d_gene: -
abundance: -
CDR3nt: TGTGCCAGCCAACCCTCGAACGGGCCGGCGGGGACCCAGTACTTC
CDR3aa: CASQPSNGPAGTQYF

j_gene: TRBJ2-7
v_gene: TRBV7-2
d_gene: TRBD2
abundance: few
CDR3nt: TGTGCCAGCAGCTTAGTTGGCGGGGGGGATACCTACGAGCAGTACTTC
CDR3aa: CASSLVGGGDTYEQYF

j_gene: TRBJ1-4
v_gene: TRBV7-7
d_gene: TRBD1
abundance: -
CDR3nt: TGTGCTAGCAGCCCCCCGGACAGGGGGGTTAATGAAAAACTGTTTTTT
CDR3aa: CASSPPDRGVNEKLFF

j_gene: TRBJ2-7
v_gene: TRBV15
d_gene: TRBD1
abundance: -
CDR3nt: TGTGCCACCAGCCGCGACAGGGTCGAGCAGTACTTC
CDR3aa: CATSRDRVEQYF

j_gene: TRBJ2-5
v_gene: TRBV28
d_gene: TRBD1
abundance: -
CDR3nt: TGTGCCAGCAGTCCCGACAGGGGGGGGACCCAGTACTTC
CDR3aa: CASSPDRGGTQYF

j_gene: TRBJ2-1
v_gene: TRBV4-2
d_gene: TRBD2
abundance: -
CDR3nt: TGTGCCAGCAGCCAGGCGACTAGCGGGAGCTACAATGAGCAGTTCTTC
CDR3aa: CASSQATSGSYNEQFF

j_gene: TRBJ1-1
v_gene: TRBV5-1
d_gene: TRBD1
abundance: -
CDR3nt: TGCGCCAGCTGCGACGGACAGGGGGAACCTGAAGCTTTCTTT
CDR3aa: CASCDGQGEPEAFF

j_gene: TRBJ2-2
v_gene: TRBV15
d_gene: -
abundance: -
CDR3nt: TGTGCCACCAGCTACGGGGGGAACACCGGGGAGCTGTTTTTT
CDR3aa: CATSYGGNTGELFF

j_gene: TRBJ2-5
v_gene: TRBV5-1
d_gene: TRBD2
abundance: -
CDR3nt: TGCGCCAGCAGCTACGGACTAGCGGGAGAGACCCAGTACTTC
CDR3aa: CASSYGLAGETQYF

j_gene: TRBJ1-5
v_gene: TRBV16
d_gene: -
abundance: -
CDR3nt: TGTGCCAGCAGCCAATCAGGGGCAGGGAATCAGCCCCAGCATTTT
CDR3aa: CASSQSGAGNQPQHF

j_gene: TRBJ2-7
v_gene: TRBV28
d_gene: -
abundance: once
CDR3nt: TGTGCCAGCAGTTTATATCCACCCGGCGAGCAGTACTTC
CDR3aa: CASSLYPPGEQYF

j_gene: TRBJ2-2
v_gene: TRBV30
d_gene: TRBD1
abundance: -
CDR3nt: TGTGCCTGGAGTGATAGACAGGGGCGGAGCGGGGAGCTGTTTTTT
CDR3aa: CAWSDRQGRSGELFF

j_gene: TRBJ2-5
v_gene: TRBV2
d_gene: TRBD2
abundance: -
CDR3nt: TGTGCCAGCAGCCTTAGGAGCGGGAAAGAGACCCAGTACTTC
CDR3aa: CASSLRSGKETQYF

j_gene: TRBJ1-3
v_gene: TRBV6-5
d_gene: -
abundance: -
CDR3nt: TGTGCCAGCAGTTCGGCGGTCGTTAGTGGAAACACCATATATTTT
CDR3aa: CASSSAVVSGNTIYF

j_gene: TRBJ2-7
v_gene: TRBV7-6
d_gene: TRBD2
abundance: -
CDR3nt: TGTGCCAGCAGCTTAGCCGGGACTACCTACGAGCAGTACTTC
CDR3aa: CASSLAGTTYEQYF

j_gene: TRBJ1-6
v_gene: TRBV28
d_gene: -
abundance: once
CDR3nt: TGTGCCAGCAGTACCGGGGGATATAATTCACCCCTCCACTTT
CDR3aa: CASSTGGYNSPLHF

j_gene: TRBJ2-1
v_gene: TRBV5-1
d_gene: TRBD2
abundance: -
CDR3nt: TGCGCCAGCAGCTACACGACTAGCGTGGATGAGCAGTTCTTC
CDR3aa: CASSYTTSVDEQFF

j_gene: TRBJ2-3
v_gene: TRBV7-9
d_gene: -
abundance: -
CDR3nt: TGTGCCAGCAGCCCGGATTCGGGTACGCAGTATTTT
CDR3aa: CASSPDSGTQYF

j_gene: TRBJ2-7
v_gene: TRBV7-6
d_gene: -
abundance: -
CDR3nt: TGTGCCAGCAGCTTAGCCTTTACCGGCTCCTACGAGCAGTACTTC
CDR3aa: CASSLAFTGSYEQYF

j_gene: TRBJ2-1
v_gene: TRBV19
d_gene: TRBD2
abundance: -
CDR3nt: TGTGCCAGTAACGGGGGGAATTACAATGAGCAGTTCTTC
CDR3aa: CASNGGNYNEQFF

j_gene: TRBJ1-4
v_gene: TRBV5-4
d_gene: -
abundance: -
CDR3nt: TGTGCCAGCAGCCTCGCCCCAGAAACTAATGAAAAACTGTTTTTT
CDR3aa: CASSLAPETNEKLFF

j_gene: TRBJ2-7
v_gene: TRBV5-6
d_gene: -
abundance: -
CDR3nt: TGTGCCAGCAGTAGAATCCTGTCCGAGCAGTACTTC
CDR3aa: CASSRILSEQYF

j_gene: TRBJ2-7
v_gene: TRBV5-6
d_gene: TRBD2
abundance: -
CDR3nt: TGTGCCAGCAGCCGTTCGCTAGCGGGAGGCTACGAGCAGTACTTC
CDR3aa: CASSRSLAGGYEQYF

j_gene: TRBJ2-5
v_gene: TRBV9
d_gene: TRBD1
abundance: few
CDR3nt: TGTGCCAGCAGCCCGCAGGGGGCGGGAGAGACCCAGTACTTC
CDR3aa: CASSPQGAGETQYF

j_gene: TRBJ2-1
v_gene: TRBV29-1
d_gene: TRBD2
abundance: -
CDR3nt: TGCAGCGTTGAACGGAGCGGGAACTCCTACAATGAGCAGTTCTTC
CDR3aa: CSVERSGNSYNEQFF

j_gene: TRBJ1-2
v_gene: TRBV2
d_gene: -
abundance: once
CDR3nt: TGTGCCAGCAGTCTGGCTCGTGGCTACACCTTC
CDR3aa: CASSLARGYTF

j_gene: TRBJ1-2
v_gene: TRBV13
d_gene: -
abundance: -
CDR3nt: TGTGCCAGCAGCTCCAGGGAGGGAGAGCAAGGCTACACCTTC
CDR3aa: CASSSREGEQGYTF

j_gene: TRBJ1-2
v_gene: TRBV6-1
d_gene: TRBD1
abundance: -
CDR3nt: TGTGCCAGCAGCGGGGGACAGGGGTGGCATGGCTACACCTTC
CDR3aa: CASSGGQGWHGYTF

j_gene: TRBJ2-7
v_gene: TRBV7-3
d_gene: TRBD2
abundance: -
CDR3nt: TGTGCCAGCAGCCCAGGGAATAGTCTAGCGGGGGACGAGCAGTACTTC
CDR3aa: CASSPGNSLAGDEQYF

j_gene: TRBJ2-5
v_gene: TRBV7-9
d_gene: -
abundance: -
CDR3nt: TGTGCCAGCGGAGCTTGGGGGGGCCGAGAGACCCAGTACTTC
CDR3aa: CASGAWGGRETQYF

j_gene: TRBJ2-1
v_gene: TRBV18
d_gene: -
abundance: -
CDR3nt: TGTGCCAGCTCACCAGGGGCCCCCTTGATCAATGAGCAGTTCTTC
CDR3aa: CASSPGAPLINEQFF

j_gene: TRBJ1-1
v_gene: TRBV18
d_gene: -
abundance: -
CDR3nt: TGTGCCAGCTCCATAGGAGGGGACACTGAAGCTTTCTTT
CDR3aa: CASSIGGDTEAFF

j_gene: TRBJ2-7
v_gene: TRBV4-3
d_gene: TRBD2
abundance: once
CDR3nt: TGCGCCAGCAGCCCCGGGACCCCGGGAGGCGAGCAGTACTTC
CDR3aa: CASSPGTPGGEQYF

j_gene: TRBJ2-5
v_gene: TRBV28
d_gene: TRBD2
abundance: -
CDR3nt: TGTGCCAGCAGTTTGGGCGGGGGGCTACAAGAGACCCAGTACTTC
CDR3aa: CASSLGGGLQETQYF

j_gene: TRBJ2-5
v_gene: TRBV5-1
d_gene: TRBD1
abundance: -
CDR3nt: TGCGCCAGCAGCTTGGCCTTGGACAGGGCTTGGGAAGAGACCCAGTACTTC
CDR3aa: CASSLALDRAWEETQYF